This T cell receptor (beta chain) stems from a study of shared clonotypes between healthy human individuals. Across the study: Samples came from two female and three male donors aged 18 to 49.

The table came from immunoSEQ multiplex PCR; TCRdb's copy has only in-frame clones and leaves some out. Seen here are 2 million to 2.5 million clones, 85% to 95% observed once, and the top ten hold 0.3% to 0.4%. This CDR3 is built from 16 residues. V was pared by 4 bases and J by 7 bases, with 13 bases of the junction left unmatched. Per the germline V gene, CDR1 is MDHEN and CDR2 is SYDVKM. The receptor's source is a man in his late teens or twenties in good health. Some clones in this sample may be carry-over from other donors' samples. The sequencing input was naive CD4+ T cells from PBMCs. Described subset: CD45RA+ positively selected. The chain combines TRBV28 with TRBJ2-1, with 7 bases identical to TRBD2. CDR3 residues: CASSSGSLPGGNEQFF. The CDR3, as DNA: TGTGCCAGCAGTTCAGGGAGTCTCCCCGGGGGGAATGAGCAGTTCTTC.